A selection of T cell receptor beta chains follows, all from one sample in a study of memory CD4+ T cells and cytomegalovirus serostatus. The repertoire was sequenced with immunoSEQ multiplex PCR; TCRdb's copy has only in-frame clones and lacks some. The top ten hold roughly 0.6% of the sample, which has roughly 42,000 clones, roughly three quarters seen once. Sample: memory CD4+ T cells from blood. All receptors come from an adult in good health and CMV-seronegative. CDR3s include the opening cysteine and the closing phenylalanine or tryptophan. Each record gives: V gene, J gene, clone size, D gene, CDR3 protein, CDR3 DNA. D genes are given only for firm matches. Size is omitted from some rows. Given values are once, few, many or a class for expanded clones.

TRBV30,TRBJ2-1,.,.,CAWSAGRSANEQFF,TGTGCCTGGAGTGCTGGACGGTCGGCGAATGAGCAGTTCTTC
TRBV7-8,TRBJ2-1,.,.,CASSLGYPEGEQFF,TGTGCCAGCAGCTTAGGCTACCCGGAGGGTGAGCAGTTCTTC
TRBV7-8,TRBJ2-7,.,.,CASRGPRLGSYEQYF,TGTGCCAGCAGAGGTCCACGGTTGGGGTCCTACGAGCAGTACTTC
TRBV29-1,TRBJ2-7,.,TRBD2,CRGGEGSGYEQYF,TGCAGGGGGGGGGAGGGAAGCGGCTACGAGCAGTACTTC
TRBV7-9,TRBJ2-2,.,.,CASSSPTRGHTGELFF,TGTGCCAGCAGCTCCCCCACCAGGGGCCACACCGGGGAGCTGTTTTTT
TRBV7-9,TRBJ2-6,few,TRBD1,CARGTGPGANVLTF,TGTGCCAGAGGGACAGGCCCTGGGGCCAACGTCCTGACTTTC
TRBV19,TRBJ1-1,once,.,CASSAGGAPLTEAFF,TGTGCCAGTAGCGCCGGGGGCGCCCCGTTGACTGAAGCTTTCTTT
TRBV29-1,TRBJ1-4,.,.,CSALRGANEKLFF,TGCAGCGCCCTTCGGGGTGCGAATGAAAAACTGTTTTTT
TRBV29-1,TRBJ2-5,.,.,CSVDVDLSETQYF,TGCAGCGTTGATGTTGACCTGTCAGAGACCCAGTACTTC
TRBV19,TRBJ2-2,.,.,CASSHRSPTGELFF,TGTGCCAGTAGTCACAGGTCCCCCACCGGGGAGCTGTTTTTT
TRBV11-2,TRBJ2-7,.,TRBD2,CASSLTVGAGGPTGEQYF,TGTGCCAGCAGCTTAACAGTGGGAGCGGGGGGCCCCACCGGGGAGCAGTACTTC
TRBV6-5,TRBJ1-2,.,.,CASSYSIVGSDYGYTF,TGTGCCAGCAGTTACTCGATTGTGGGGTCGGACTATGGCTACACCTTC
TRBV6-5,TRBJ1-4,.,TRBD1,CASSAPGTGGLLFF,TGTGCCAGCAGTGCACCCGGGACAGGGGGCTTACTGTTTTTT
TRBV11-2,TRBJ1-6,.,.,CASSFPSRGGSSPLHF,TGTGCCAGCAGCTTTCCATCCCGCGGGGGGAGTTCACCCCTCCACTTT
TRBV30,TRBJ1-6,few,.,CAWSPPQDNPGDSPLHF,TGTGCCTGGAGTCCCCCGCAGGATAATCCGGGCGACTCACCCCTCCACTTT
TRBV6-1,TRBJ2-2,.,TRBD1,CASLNRGLGTGELFF,TGTGCCAGTCTCAACAGGGGGCTTGGCACCGGGGAGCTGTTTTTT
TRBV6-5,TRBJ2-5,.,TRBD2,CASTWGGTQYF,TGTGCCAGCACCTGGGGGGGGACCCAGTACTTC
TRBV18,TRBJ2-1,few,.,CASSPSLENKFF,TGTGCCAGCTCACCCTCACTAGAAAATAAATTCTTC
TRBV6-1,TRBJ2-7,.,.,CATKERGSYEQYF,TGTGCCACCAAAGAACGGGGGTCCTACGAGCAGTACTTC
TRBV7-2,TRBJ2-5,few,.,CASSLRNGETQYF,TGTGCCAGCAGCTTAAGGAACGGAGAGACCCAGTACTTC
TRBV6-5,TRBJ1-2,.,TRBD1,CASNRGQGYGYTF,TGTGCCAGTAATAGGGGGCAGGGCTATGGCTACACCTTC
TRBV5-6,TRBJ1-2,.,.,CASTRRDRGYTF,TGTGCCAGCACAAGACGGGACCGCGGCTACACCTTC
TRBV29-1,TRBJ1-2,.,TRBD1,CSIPARTGGSNYGYTF,TGCAGCATACCGGCAAGGACAGGGGGCAGTAACTATGGCTACACCTTC
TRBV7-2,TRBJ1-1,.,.,CASSAREAFF,TGTGCCAGCAGCGCCAGGGAAGCTTTCTTT
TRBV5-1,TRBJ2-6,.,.,CASSPRLTGANVLTF,TGCGCCAGCAGCCCGCGGTTAACTGGGGCCAACGTCCTGACTTTC
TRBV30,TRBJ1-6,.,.,CAWTVTGESPLHF,TGTGCCTGGACGGTGACCGGGGAATCACCCCTCCACTTT
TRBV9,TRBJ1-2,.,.,CASTDGYGNYGYTF,TGTGCCAGCACCGACGGCTATGGTAACTATGGCTACACCTTC
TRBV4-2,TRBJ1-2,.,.,CASSPRPEQIYGYTF,TGTGCCAGCAGCCCCCGCCCGGAGCAGATATATGGCTACACCTTC
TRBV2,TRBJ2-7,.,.,CASSGQAREQYF,TGTGCCAGCAGTGGACAGGCGCGCGAGCAGTACTTC
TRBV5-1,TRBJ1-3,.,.,CASSNAGRTSGNTIYF,TGCGCCAGCAGCAACGCAGGGAGGACCTCTGGAAACACCATATATTTT
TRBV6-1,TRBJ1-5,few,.,CASSGAGRNNQPQHF,TGTGCCAGCAGTGGAGCAGGGCGGAACAATCAGCCCCAGCATTTT
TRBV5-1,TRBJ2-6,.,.,CASSLASGANVLTF,TGCGCCAGCAGCTTGGCCTCTGGGGCCAACGTCCTGACTTTC
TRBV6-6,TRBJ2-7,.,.,CASRGGDYEQYF,TGTGCCAGCAGGGGAGGAGACTACGAGCAGTACTTC
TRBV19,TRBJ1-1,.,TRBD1,CASSLEGQGKGAFF,TGTGCCAGTAGTCTGGAAGGACAGGGGAAAGGAGCTTTCTTT
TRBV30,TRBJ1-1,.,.,CAWSVTDPEAFF,TGTGCCTGGAGTGTGACGGACCCAGAAGCTTTCTTT
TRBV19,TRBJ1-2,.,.,CASSNRGPYGYTF,TGTGCCAGTAGTAACCGGGGACCCTATGGCTACACCTTC
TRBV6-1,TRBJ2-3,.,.,CASRLTQDTQYF,TGTGCCAGCAGACTGACCCAGGATACGCAGTATTTT
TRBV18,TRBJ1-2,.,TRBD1,CASSPTGEVGYTF,TGTGCCAGCTCCCCGACAGGGGAAGTCGGCTACACCTTC
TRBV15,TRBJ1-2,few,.,CATSREISLGYTF,TGTGCCACCAGCAGAGAAATTTCTCTTGGCTACACCTTC
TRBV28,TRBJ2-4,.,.,CASSPPGPGKNIQYF,TGTGCCAGCAGCCCGCCAGGCCCTGGGAAAAACATTCAGTACTTC
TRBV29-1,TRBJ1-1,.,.,CSVEDPGRARYTEAFF,TGCAGCGTTGAAGATCCAGGGAGGGCTAGGTACACTGAAGCTTTCTTT
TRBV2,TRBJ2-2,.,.,CASRQADLNTGELFF,TGTGCCAGCAGACAAGCGGATTTGAACACCGGGGAGCTGTTTTTT
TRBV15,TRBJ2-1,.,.,CATSNQGRGPNEQFF,TGTGCCACCAGCAACCAGGGCCGTGGACCCAATGAGCAGTTCTTC
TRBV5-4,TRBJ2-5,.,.,CASSTVVHQETQYF,TGTGCCAGCAGCACGGTTGTCCACCAAGAGACCCAGTACTTC
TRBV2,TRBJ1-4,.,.,CASGARSTNEKLFF,TGTGCCAGCGGAGCACGCTCAACTAATGAAAAACTGTTTTTT
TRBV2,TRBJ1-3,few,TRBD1,CAGGTAGNTIYF,TGTGCCGGGGGGACAGCTGGAAACACCATATATTTT
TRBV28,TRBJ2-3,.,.,CASSLGSGDTQYF,TGTGCCAGCAGTTTAGGGTCGGGAGATACGCAGTATTTT
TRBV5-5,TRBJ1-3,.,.,CASSFQDGGSGNTIYF,TGTGCCAGCAGCTTCCAGGACGGCGGCTCTGGAAACACCATATATTTT
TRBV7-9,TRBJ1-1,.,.,CASSLAGRAAEAFF,TGTGCCAGCAGCTTAGCGGGCAGGGCTGCTGAAGCTTTCTTT
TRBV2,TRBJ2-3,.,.,CASSVDSSTDTQYF,TGTGCCAGCAGTGTCGATAGTAGCACAGATACGCAGTATTTT
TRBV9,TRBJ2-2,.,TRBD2,CASSVLSGGTLTGELFF,TGTGCCAGCAGCGTTCTTAGCGGGGGGACCTTAACCGGGGAGCTGTTTTTT
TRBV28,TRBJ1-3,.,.,CASSLSTSDSGNTIYF,TGTGCCAGCAGTTTATCCACCTCGGACTCTGGAAACACCATATATTTT
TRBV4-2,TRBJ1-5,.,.,CASSQDNQGFQPQHF,TGTGCCAGCAGCCAAGATAATCAGGGCTTCCAGCCCCAGCATTTT
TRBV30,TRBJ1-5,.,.,CAWGRLGNQPQHF,TGTGCCTGGGGAAGATTAGGAAATCAGCCCCAGCATTTT
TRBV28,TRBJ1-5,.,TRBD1,CASRPGGHQPQHF,TGTGCCAGCAGGCCAGGGGGCCATCAGCCCCAGCATTTT
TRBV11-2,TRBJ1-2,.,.,CASSWTDYGYTF,TGTGCCAGCAGCTGGACCGATTATGGCTACACCTTC
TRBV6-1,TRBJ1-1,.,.,CASSERRGVNTEAFF,TGTGCCAGCAGTGAACGTAGGGGAGTTAACACTGAAGCTTTCTTT
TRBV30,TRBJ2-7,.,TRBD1,CACNRGAGYEQYF,TGTGCCTGTAACAGGGGGGCCGGGTACGAGCAGTACTTC
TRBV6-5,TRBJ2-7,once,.,CASRGSRYEQYF,TGTGCCAGCAGGGGAAGTAGGTACGAGCAGTACTTC
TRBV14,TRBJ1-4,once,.,CASSRHSLATNEKLFF,TGTGCCAGCAGCCGCCATTCGCTAGCAACTAATGAAAAACTGTTTTTT